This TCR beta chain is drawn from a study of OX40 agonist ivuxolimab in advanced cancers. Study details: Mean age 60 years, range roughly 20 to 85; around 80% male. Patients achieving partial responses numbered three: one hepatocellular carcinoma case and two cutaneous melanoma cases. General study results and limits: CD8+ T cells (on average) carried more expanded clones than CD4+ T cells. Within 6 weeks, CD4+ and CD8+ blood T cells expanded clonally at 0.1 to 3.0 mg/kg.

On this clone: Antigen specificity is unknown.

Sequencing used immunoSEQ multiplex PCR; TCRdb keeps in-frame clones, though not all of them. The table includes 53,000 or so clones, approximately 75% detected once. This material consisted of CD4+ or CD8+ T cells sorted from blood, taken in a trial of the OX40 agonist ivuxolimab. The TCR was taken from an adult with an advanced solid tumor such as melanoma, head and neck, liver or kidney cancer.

In nucleotides, the CDR3 is TGCGCCAGCAGCTCACCTAGCGGGGGGGCCGTCAATGAGCAGTTCTTC. This gives the protein CASSSPSGGAVNEQFF. The chain recombines TRBV5-1 with TRBJ2-1; 12 bases agree with TRBD2. Germline lookup yields CDR1 SGHRS and CDR2 YFSETQ. The CDR3 is 16 residues long. Trimming at V came to 3 bases and at J to 6 bases, leaving 7 bases not matched to a gene.